Following are 8 T cell receptor beta chains from one sample sequenced in a study of Tregs in tolerant kidney transplant recipients. TCRdb keeps only in-frame clones here, not all; method: immunoSEQ multiplex PCR. The sample features several thousand clones, with roughly two fifths in its top ten. The nonmyeloablative bone marrow transplants came from related graft donors, with transient mixed chimerism. The sequenced sample was CD8+ T cells from blood (PBMCs), obtained 12 months after the transplant. The receptors derive from a human patient who received a combined kidney and bone marrow transplant. Some of these T cells may belong to the graft donor.

On this clone itself: The read halts 3 residues ahead of the CDR3 end, with the missing end drawn from the germline J gene. The gene calls are TRBV20-1 and TRBJ2-7, with TRBD1 matching 8 bases. Germline values: CDR1 DFQATT, CDR2 SNEGSKA (reference sequence). The CDR3 loop spans 15 amino acids. The ends lost 5 bases at V and 3 bases at J; junction bases unmatched: 12. This chain's CDR3 is CSAWVPGQVSYEQYF. The DNA read from the CDR3 is TGCAGTGCTTGGGTACCGGGACAGGTGAGCTACGAG.

A remark on this clone: The CDR3 extends 3 residues past the end of the read, so its final part is completed from the germline J gene. The chain links TRBV4-1 to TRBJ1-5; no firm D call. V lost 2 bases, J lost 7 bases, and 9 bases lay in between. Germline CDR1 and CDR2: MGHRA and YSYEKL. This CDR3 region has 13 residues. The CDR3 protein is CASSQRVGQPQHF. The CDR3 bases that were read are TGCGCCAGCAGCCAAAGGGTAGGGCAGCCC.

Of note for this clone: Read coverage stops 3 residues before the CDR3 terminus; the germline J gene supplies the remainder. The rearrangement uses TRBV7-2 and TRBJ1-1; D gene ambiguous. Germline values: CDR1 SGHTA, CDR2 FQGNSA. CDR3 size: 16 residues. The V and J ends lost 0 bases and 5 bases respectively, with 16 bases between them. CDR3 bases read: TGTGCCAGCAGCTTAGCCCCCGGTCTAAAGCGGACTGAA. The encoded protein is CASSLAPGLKRTE. In full, the CDR3 reads CASSLAPGLKRTEAFF.

As concerns this clone: The read terminates 3 residues before the CDR3 end, so the remaining end is supplied by the germline J gene. The V gene is TRBV20-1, the J gene TRBJ2-1, with D possibly TRBD2 on 5 matching bases. This CDR3 has 13 amino acids. The V end was cut by 6 bases, the J end by 8 bases, with 17 bases between. Germline V gene data show CDR1 as DFQATT and CDR2 as SNEGSKA (reference sequence). Here the CDR3 reads CSAVEDSLYEQFF. The CDR3 DNA, read in part, is TGCAGTGCAGTCGAGGACTCCCTTTATGAG.

Worth noting for this clone: From the germline J gene comes the end of the CDR3, since the read stops 3 residues before it. This chain connects TRBV2 to TRBJ2-3; 8 bases line up with TRBD2. V lost 2 bases, J lost 0 bases, and 7 bases stayed unmatched. The CDR3 spans 17 residues. CDR1 and CDR2 from the germline V gene are SNHLY and FYNNEI. The chain's CDR3 is CASSEFSSGPSTDTQYF. The CDR3 bases that were read are TGTGCCAGCAGTGAATTTTCTAGCGGGCCTAGCACAGATACG.

On this clone itself: Read coverage stops 3 residues before the CDR3 terminus; the germline J gene supplies the remainder. The rearrangement links TRBV7-9 to TRBJ2-1; no clear D gene. Trimming shortened V by 5 bases and J by 6 bases, and 17 bases separated the two germline ends. There are 15 residues in the CDR3. CDR1 and CDR2 from the germline V gene are SEHNR and FQNEAQ (reference sequence). CDR3 bases read: TGTGCCAGCAGCCTCCCACGGTATACCCTCAATGAG. Its protein is CASSLPRYTLNE. The full CDR3 reads CASSLPRYTLNEQFF.

In regard to this clone: The CDR3 goes on 3 residues after the read ends, and that part is filled in from the germline J gene. The V gene is TRBV27, the J gene TRBJ2-7; maybe TRBD2 (6 bases). The length of the CDR3 is 15 residues. Germline V gene sequence: CDR1 MNHEY, CDR2 SMNVEV (reference sequence). V dropped 1 base and J dropped 2 bases, with 12 bases sitting between them. The chain's CDR3 is CASSLWSSETYEQYF. CDR3 DNA (partial): TGTGCCAGCAGTTTATGGTCTAGCGAAACCTACGAG.

A note on this clone: The CDR3 extends 3 residues past the end of the read, so its final part is completed from the germline J gene. The V gene is TRBV7-6, the J gene TRBJ2-3; 10 nucleotides align to TRBD2. With V trimmed by 2 bases and J by 5 bases, 7 bases remained unmatched. CDR1 and CDR2 from the germline V gene are SGHVS and FNYEAQ. This CDR3 spans 16 amino acids. The CDR3 bases that were read are TGTGCCAGCAGCTTAAAGCTAGCGGGAGTAGAAGATACG. It is translated as CASSLKLAGVEDT. The full CDR3 protein reads CASSLKLAGVEDTQYF.